This is a list of T cell receptor beta chains from one sample in a study of patients and donors after allogeneic stem cell transplantation. Using its own MiXCR run on the RT-PCR reads, TCRdb lists one record per CDR3 protein. The sample gives tens of thousands of distinct CDR3 sequences, about 6.5% of which show up once; approximately 30% is in the top ten. The sample was blood, either unsorted or a sorted T cell fraction (not recorded which). These receptors were obtained from a human donor who was either an allogeneic HSCT recipient or a stem cell or donor lymphocyte infusion donor (not recorded which). It is not recorded whose cells these are; they may come from a transplant donor. Each CDR3 is given with its conserved first and last residue. Each record gives: V gene, clone size, CDR3 length, D gene, J gene, CDR3 DNA, CDR3 protein. A D gene is named only where the DNA matches it firmly. Size values are once, few and many counts, or a class for expanded clones, and some rows have none.

v_call: TRBV7-3; clone_size: few; cdr3_length: 15; d_call: -; j_call: TRBJ2-3; cdr3_nt: TGTGCCAGCAGCTTAGAGCGGGCTAGCACAGATACGCAGTATTTT; cdr3_aa: CASSLERASTDTQYF
v_call: TRBV20-1; clone_size: many; cdr3_length: 19; d_call: -; j_call: TRBJ2-3; cdr3_nt: TGCAGTGCTAGTTACTTCGTTCCCGGGACTTCGGGCTACACAGATACGCAGTATTTT; cdr3_aa: CSASYFVPGTSGYTDTQYF
v_call: TRBV28; clone_size: many; cdr3_length: 13; d_call: -; j_call: TRBJ2-6; cdr3_nt: TGTGCCAGCAGAAGTTCTGGGGCCAACGTCCTGACTTTC; cdr3_aa: CASRSSGANVLTF
v_call: TRBV18; clone_size: -; cdr3_length: 16; d_call: -; j_call: TRBJ2-4; cdr3_nt: TGTGCCAGCTCACCACCGGTGGCTATAGCCAAAAACATTCAGTACTTC; cdr3_aa: CASSPPVAIAKNIQYF
v_call: TRBV21-1; clone_size: many; cdr3_length: 15; d_call: -; j_call: TRBJ2-1; cdr3_nt: TGTGCCAGCAGCAAAGACCAATCCCGGGGTTGTGAGCAGTTCTTC; cdr3_aa: CASSKDQSRGCEQFF
v_call: TRBV2; clone_size: many; cdr3_length: 15; d_call: TRBD2; j_call: TRBJ2-2; cdr3_nt: TGTGCCAGCAGTACCGGGACTAGCGCGGCCGGGGAGCTGTTTTTT; cdr3_aa: CASSTGTSAAGELFF
v_call: TRBV5-1; clone_size: many; cdr3_length: 16; d_call: -; j_call: TRBJ1-4; cdr3_nt: TGCGCCAGCAGCTTGGGCGTATCCTTGAGGAATGAAAAACTGTTTTTT; cdr3_aa: CASSLGVSLRNEKLFF
v_call: TRBV5-1; clone_size: few; cdr3_length: 13; d_call: -; j_call: TRBJ2-7; cdr3_nt: TGCGCCAGCAGGTCTCTCGACGAGAACGAGCAGTACTTC; cdr3_aa: CASRSLDENEQYF
v_call: TRBV14; clone_size: few; cdr3_length: 13; d_call: -; j_call: TRBJ2-7; cdr3_nt: TGTGCCAGCAGCCAAGATGTCCTGTACGAGCAGTACTTC; cdr3_aa: CASSQDVLYEQYF
v_call: TRBV28; clone_size: -; cdr3_length: 14; d_call: -; j_call: TRBJ2-7; cdr3_nt: TGTGCCATCTCCCTGGGCTACCCTCCCTACGAGCAGTACTTC; cdr3_aa: CAISLGYPPYEQYF
v_call: TRBV10-3; clone_size: many; cdr3_length: 13; d_call: -; j_call: TRBJ1-2; cdr3_nt: TGTGCCATCAGGCCGCACACGGAGAGTGGCTACACCTTC; cdr3_aa: CAIRPHTESGYTF
v_call: TRBV11-3; clone_size: -; cdr3_length: 17; d_call: TRBD2; j_call: TRBJ2-3; cdr3_nt: TGTGCCAGCAGCCCCGGACTAGCGGGAGGGCGAGGGAGTACGCAGTATTTT; cdr3_aa: CASSPGLAGGRGSTQYF
v_call: TRBV28; clone_size: many; cdr3_length: 12; d_call: TRBD2; j_call: TRBJ2-7; cdr3_nt: TGTGCCATCCGGACTAGCGGTTACGAGCAGTACTTC; cdr3_aa: CAIRTSGYEQYF
v_call: TRBV18; clone_size: -; cdr3_length: 18; d_call: TRBD1; j_call: TRBJ1-1; cdr3_nt: TGTGCCAGCTCACTACTTTGGACAGGGCCGAGAAGGAACACTGAAGCTTTCTTT; cdr3_aa: CASSLLWTGPRRNTEAFF
v_call: TRBV28; clone_size: many; cdr3_length: 15; d_call: -; j_call: TRBJ1-4; cdr3_nt: TGTGCCAGCAGCCCTAGCGGTGCAACTAATGAAAAACTGTTTTTT; cdr3_aa: CASSPSGATNEKLFF
v_call: TRBV6-5; clone_size: many; cdr3_length: 14; d_call: -; j_call: TRBJ2-1; cdr3_nt: TGTGCCAGCTCCGACAGGAGCTCCTACAATGAGCAGTTCTTC; cdr3_aa: CASSDRSSYNEQFF
v_call: TRBV29-1; clone_size: many; cdr3_length: 13; d_call: -; j_call: TRBJ1-5; cdr3_nt: TGCAGCGTTGGTGGGGGGGCCGGTCAGCCCCAGCATTTT; cdr3_aa: CSVGGGAGQPQHF
v_call: TRBV3-1; clone_size: -; cdr3_length: 17; d_call: TRBD2; j_call: TRBJ2-1; cdr3_nt: TGTGCCAGCAGCCAAGAAGAGAGACTAGCGGGCTTCAATGAGCAGTTCTTC; cdr3_aa: CASSQEERLAGFNEQFF
v_call: TRBV27; clone_size: many; cdr3_length: 16; d_call: -; j_call: TRBJ2-7; cdr3_nt: TGTGCCAGCAGTTTACGGCTCTCTAGTGGATTCGGCGAGCAGTACTTC; cdr3_aa: CASSLRLSSGFGEQYF
v_call: TRBV5-1; clone_size: few; cdr3_length: 13; d_call: -; j_call: TRBJ2-1; cdr3_nt: TGCGCCAGCAGCTTGGCCGGGGGACTCCGACAGTTCTTC; cdr3_aa: CASSLAGGLRQFF
v_call: TRBV4-2; clone_size: many; cdr3_length: 14; d_call: -; j_call: TRBJ1-5; cdr3_nt: TGTGCCAGCAGCCCCGACGGAAGCAATCAGCCCCAGCATTTT; cdr3_aa: CASSPDGSNQPQHF
v_call: TRBV15; clone_size: -; cdr3_length: 13; d_call: -; j_call: TRBJ1-2; cdr3_nt: TGTGCCACCAGCAGGGGAGGGGGGTATGGCTACACCTTC; cdr3_aa: CATSRGGGYGYTF
v_call: TRBV6-6; clone_size: few; cdr3_length: 17; d_call: TRBD2; j_call: TRBJ2-1; cdr3_nt: TGTGCCAGCAGTCCACTAGCGGGAGGGCCCTCTTACAATGAGCAGTTCTTC; cdr3_aa: CASSPLAGGPSYNEQFF
v_call: TRBV6-2/TRBV6-3; clone_size: many; cdr3_length: 15; d_call: -; j_call: TRBJ1-5; cdr3_nt: TGTGCCAGCAGACCGGGAGGGCTGGGGGATCAGCCCCAGCATTTT; cdr3_aa: CASRPGGLGDQPQHF
v_call: TRBV4-1; clone_size: -; cdr3_length: 14; d_call: TRBD1; j_call: TRBJ2-7; cdr3_nt: TGCGCCAGCAGCCAAGGACAGGGGCACTACGAGCAGTACTTC; cdr3_aa: CASSQGQGHYEQYF
v_call: TRBV7-2; clone_size: many; cdr3_length: 12; d_call: -; j_call: TRBJ2-3; cdr3_nt: TGTGCCAGCAGCTTCGCCAGAGATACGCAGTATTTT; cdr3_aa: CASSFARDTQYF
v_call: TRBV29-1; clone_size: many; cdr3_length: 13; d_call: -; j_call: TRBJ1-3; cdr3_nt: TGCAGCGTGGAACAGCTCTCTGGAAACACCATATATTTT; cdr3_aa: CSVEQLSGNTIYF
v_call: TRBV20-1; clone_size: many; cdr3_length: 16; d_call: TRBD2; j_call: TRBJ2-2; cdr3_nt: TGCAGTGCTAGAGATTACGGCGGGAGGGAGACCGGGGAGCTGTTTTTT; cdr3_aa: CSARDYGGRETGELFF
v_call: TRBV10-3; clone_size: -; cdr3_length: 13; d_call: -; j_call: TRBJ2-7; cdr3_nt: TGTGCCATCAGGCGGCTCGGCACCTACGAGCAGTACTTC; cdr3_aa: CAIRRLGTYEQYF
v_call: TRBV20-1; clone_size: -; cdr3_length: 14; d_call: -; j_call: TRBJ2-7; cdr3_nt: TGCAGTGCTAGCCCTCCCCGGGACGACTACGAGCAGTACTTC; cdr3_aa: CSASPPRDDYEQYF
v_call: TRBV12-3/TRBV12-4; clone_size: -; cdr3_length: 13; d_call: TRBD1; j_call: TRBJ2-6; cdr3_nt: TGTGCCAGCAGTCTAGGGACAGGCAACGTCCTGACTTTC; cdr3_aa: CASSLGTGNVLTF
v_call: TRBV5-1; clone_size: many; cdr3_length: 14; d_call: -; j_call: TRBJ2-1; cdr3_nt: TGCGCCAGCAGCTTGGGACAGGCAAACAATGAGCAGTTCTTC; cdr3_aa: CASSLGQANNEQFF
v_call: TRBV7-9; clone_size: many; cdr3_length: 13; d_call: -; j_call: TRBJ2-5; cdr3_nt: TGTGCCAGCAGCCCCCCAAGGTCGGAGACCCAGTACTTC; cdr3_aa: CASSPPRSETQYF
v_call: TRBV20-1; clone_size: few; cdr3_length: 14; d_call: TRBD2; j_call: TRBJ2-4; cdr3_nt: TGCAGTGCGCCTAGCGGGCTAGCCAAAAACATTCAGTACTTC; cdr3_aa: CSAPSGLAKNIQYF
v_call: TRBV9; clone_size: many; cdr3_length: 14; d_call: TRBD2; j_call: TRBJ2-1; cdr3_nt: TGTGCCAGCAGCGTGACTAGCGGGTACAATGAGCAGTTCTTC; cdr3_aa: CASSVTSGYNEQFF
v_call: TRBV6-5; clone_size: many; cdr3_length: 13; d_call: -; j_call: TRBJ1-1; cdr3_nt: TGTGCCAGCAAGGTTCCAACCGGGACAGAAGCTTTCTTT; cdr3_aa: CASKVPTGTEAFF
v_call: TRBV4-2; clone_size: many; cdr3_length: 14; d_call: -; j_call: TRBJ1-2; cdr3_nt: TGTGCCAGCAGCCAAGATTCGACGATCAGTGGCTACACCTTC; cdr3_aa: CASSQDSTISGYTF
v_call: TRBV18; clone_size: many; cdr3_length: 12; d_call: -; j_call: TRBJ1-1; cdr3_nt: TGTGCCAGCTCACACGGGAACACTGAAGCTTTCTTT; cdr3_aa: CASSHGNTEAFF
v_call: TRBV15; clone_size: few; cdr3_length: 11; d_call: -; j_call: TRBJ2-7; cdr3_nt: TGTGCCACCTGGGGCGGATACGAGCAGTACTTC; cdr3_aa: CATWGGYEQYF
v_call: TRBV2; clone_size: few; cdr3_length: 12; d_call: -; j_call: TRBJ1-2; cdr3_nt: TGTGCCAGCGACCGGGACCGGTATGACTACACCTTC; cdr3_aa: CASDRDRYDYTF
v_call: TRBV11-2; clone_size: many; cdr3_length: 17; d_call: TRBD2; j_call: TRBJ2-5; cdr3_nt: TGTGCCAGCAGTCGCGGACTAGCGGGATGGTACCAAGAGACCCAGTACTTC; cdr3_aa: CASSRGLAGWYQETQYF
v_call: TRBV4-3; clone_size: many; cdr3_length: 16; d_call: TRBD2; j_call: TRBJ2-1; cdr3_nt: TGCGCCAGCAGCCAAGATCTCAGCGGGAGGCCTAATGAGCAGTTCTTC; cdr3_aa: CASSQDLSGRPNEQFF
v_call: TRBV29-1; clone_size: many; cdr3_length: 17; d_call: TRBD2; j_call: TRBJ2-1; cdr3_nt: TGCAGCGTCCGCAATTGGGGCGCACTAGCGGGAGGGGAGACGCAGTTCTTC; cdr3_aa: CSVRNWGALAGGETQFF
v_call: TRBV20-1; clone_size: many; cdr3_length: 15; d_call: -; j_call: TRBJ2-3; cdr3_nt: TGCAGTGCTAGTAAGGCTAGCGCGAACACAGATACGCAGTATTTT; cdr3_aa: CSASKASANTDTQYF